This paragraph covers one T cell receptor beta chain sequence. These data belong to a study of control samples from healthy donors and cancer patients. Only in-frame clones appear in the TCRdb table, and some are missing; sequencing was by immunoSEQ multiplex PCR. The data contain tens of thousands of clones, approximately 89% of them singletons. The CDR3 has 14 residues. V gave up 3 bases and J gave up 0 bases, with 6 bases separating them. CDR1 is SQVTM, CDR2 ANQGSEA, per germline. Sequenced material: PBMCs. The chain combines TRBV29-1 with TRBJ2-6, with a weak D call TRBD2 (6 bases). This receptor was obtained from a man aged 55 to 69 with head and neck cancer. In DNA, the CDR3 is TGCAGCGTTGACGGGAGCTCTGGGGCCAACGTCCTGACTTTC. Its protein is CSVDGSSGANVLTF.